This note documents a single T cell receptor (beta chain) sequence. This sample stems from a study of control samples from healthy donors and cancer patients. The method was immunoSEQ multiplex PCR; TCRdb's version includes in-frame clones alone and lacks a portion of them. The profile shows about 100,000 clones, about 90% of them singletons. This sequence was found in a woman aged 45-65 years in good health. Sequencing was done on a sample of blood.

The CDR3 DNA is TGCGCCAGCAGACCGTCCCCTCGGGACGACTATGGCTACACCTTC. This codes for CASRPSPRDDYGYTF. The J gene is TRBJ1-2, the V gene TRBV5-1, with D tentatively TRBD1 (5 bases). Trimming took 5 bases from V and 3 from J, leaving 17 bases between them. Germline CDR1 and CDR2: SGHRS and YFSETQ. This CDR3 comprises 15 residues.